Listed here are 8 T cell receptor beta chains from one sample, sequenced in a study of T cells in Graves' hyperthyroidism and ophthalmopathy. Amplified regions were TCR beta CDR3 sequences from RNA transcripts. The primer set for the first-round RT-PCR of the TCR CDR3 was HTBI. TCRdb reanalysed the multiplex PCR reads using MiXCR and keeps one entry per CDR3 protein. In the table there are around 500,000 distinct CDR3 sequences, 13% to 15% of which are singletons. The material sequenced was blood. These receptors all stem from a woman aged 18-29 years with Graves' hyperthyroidism.

This clonotype was observed at least ten times. As DNA, the CDR3 is TGTGCCAGCAGCTCTTCCGGGACAGGGTCAGTCCCTCGCAATCAGCCCCAGCATTTT. This codes for CASSSSGTGSVPRNQPQHF. The chain has TRBV7-8 and TRBJ1-5; 9 bases are shared with TRBD1. From germline, CDR1 is SGHVS and CDR2 FQNEAQ. Trimming at V came to 4 bases and at J to 2 bases, leaving 15 bases not matched to a gene. This CDR3 spans 19 amino acids.

For this clonotype: A much larger clonotype is one base distant, so this may be a read error. CDR3 loop: CVSSEGYSNEQFF. DNA of the CDR3: TGTGTCAGCAGTGAGGGCTATAGCAATGAGCAGTTCTTC. This sequence joins TRBV2 and TRBJ2-1, with TRBD2 as a possible D gene (5 bases). The CDR3 has 13 residues. The germline V gene has CDR1 SNHLY and CDR2 FYNNEI.

This clonotype was detected only a few times. This chain links TRBV7-2 with TRBJ2-7, with TRBD2 matching over 7 bases. This CDR3 has 14 residues. CDR1 is SGHTA and CDR2 is FQGNSA in the germline V gene. J was trimmed by 1 base and V by 3 bases; bases with no gene match: 3. CDR3 nucleotides: TGTGCCAGCAGCTTTTGGGACTATTCCTACGAGCAGTACGTC. Its protein is CASSFWDYSYEQYV.

In this sample, this clonotype turned up many times. This sequence joins TRBV15 and TRBJ2-5; 7 positions agree with TRBD1. The ends lost 11 bases at V and 4 bases at J; junction bases unmatched: 4. From germline, CDR1 is LNHNV and CDR2 YYDKDF (reference sequence). The CDR3 is 11 residues long. The CDR3 nucleotides read TGTGCCTCCCGACAGGGAGAGACCCAGTACTTC. This codes for CASRQGETQYF.

The chain recombines TRBV19 with TRBJ2-1; D not resolved. The CDR3 runs to 12 residues. Germline V gene sequence: CDR1 LNHDA, CDR2 SQIVND (reference sequence). Trimming took 2 bases from V and 6 from J, leaving 5 bases between them. The CDR3 spells CASSIQSNEQFF. CDR3 nucleotide sequence: TGTGCCAGTAGTATACAGAGCAATGAGCAGTTCTTC. Full variable domain (rest looked up from reference TRBV19 and TRBJ2-1): DGGITQSPKYLFRKEGQNVTLSCEQNLNHDAMYWYRQDPGQGLRLIYYSQIVNDFQKGDIAEGYSVSREKKESFPLTVTSAQKNPTAFYLCASSIQSNEQFFGPGTRLTVL.

A remark on this clonotype: The junction differs from germline at one of its ends, possibly a read error. The chain has TRBV18 and TRBJ2-7; tentatively, D is TRBD2 (6 bases). The germline V gene encodes CDR1 KGHSH and CDR2 LQKENI. The CDR3 is 14 residues long. The CDR3 reads CASPPRDSSYEQYF. CDR3 sequence (DNA): TGTGCCAGCCCACCGAGGGACTCCTCCTACGAGCAGTACTTC.

J is TRBJ2-7 and V is TRBV19, with 8 bases lining up with TRBD2. V shed 3 bases, J shed 3 bases, and the junction held 7 bases outside the gene matches. Germline-derived CDR1 and CDR2 are LNHDA and SQIVND (reference sequence). This CDR3 has 15 amino acids. The CDR3 region has the DNA TGTGCCAGTAGTATTCAGCGGGAGTTCGGCTACGAGCAGTACTTC. The encoded protein is CASSIQREFGYEQYF.

This clonotype was counted between two and nine times. V is TRBV25-1 and J is TRBJ2-1; 9 bases match TRBD2. The CDR3 contains 19 residues. The germline CDR1 and CDR2 sequences are MGHDK and SYGVNS. Germline trimming cut 3 bases from V and 3 bases from J; bases unmatched to any gene: 15. The CDR3 loop is CASSDLTGREGYYYNEQFF. The DNA for the CDR3 is TGTGCCAGCAGTGACCTGACGGGGCGGGAGGGGTACTACTACAATGAGCAGTTCTTC.